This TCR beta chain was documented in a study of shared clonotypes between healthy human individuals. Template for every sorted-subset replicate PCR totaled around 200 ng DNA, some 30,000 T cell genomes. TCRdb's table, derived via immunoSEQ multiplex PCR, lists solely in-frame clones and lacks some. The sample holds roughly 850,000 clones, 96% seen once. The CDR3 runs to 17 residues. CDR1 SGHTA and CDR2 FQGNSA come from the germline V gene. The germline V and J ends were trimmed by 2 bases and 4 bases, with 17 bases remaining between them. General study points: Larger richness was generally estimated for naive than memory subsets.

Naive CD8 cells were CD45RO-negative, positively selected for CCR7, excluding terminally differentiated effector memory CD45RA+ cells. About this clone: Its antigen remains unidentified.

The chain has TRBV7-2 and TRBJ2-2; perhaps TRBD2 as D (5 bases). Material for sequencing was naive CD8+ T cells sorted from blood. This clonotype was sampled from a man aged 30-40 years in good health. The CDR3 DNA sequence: TGTGCCAGCAGCTTACCCGGACTCGAAGTACCCACCGGGGAGCTGTTTTTT. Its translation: CASSLPGLEVPTGELFF.